The rows below give T cell receptor beta chains drawn from one sample of a study of glioma-infiltrating T cells after dendritic cell vaccination. Libraries were prepared by immunoSEQ multiplex PCR; TCRdb keeps only in-frame clonotypes and omits some of them. The repertoire holds roughly 96,000 clones, over 60% seen once, with roughly 5.7% in the top ten. The sequences come from blood, collected before dendritic cell vaccination. Receptors originate from a human donor with glioblastoma. The CDR3 runs from the conserved cysteine through the conserved F or W. Fields, in order: J gene, V gene, D gene, clone size, CDR3 DNA, CDR3 protein. D genes are given only for firm matches. Rows give clone size only sometimes, using once, few, many, or a class for an expanded clone.

>TRBJ1-5|TRBV6-1|-|-
TGTGCCAGCAGTGAGAGGCCTAATCAGCCCCAGCATTTT
CASSERPNQPQHF
>TRBJ1-6|TRBV4-2|-|-
TGTGCCAGCAGCCCAGTCGAGGCGTATAATTCACCCCTCCACTTT
CASSPVEAYNSPLHF
>TRBJ2-1|TRBV14|TRBD2|-
TGTGCCAGCAGCCAAGATCGGCTAGCGGGGTGGGATGAGCAGTTCTTC
CASSQDRLAGWDEQFF
>TRBJ2-2|TRBV7-7|-|-
TGTGCTAGCAGCTCCTCGTCCGGGGAGCTGTTTTTT
CASSSSSGELFF
>TRBJ1-1|TRBV5-1|TRBD1|-
TGCGCCAGCAGCTTTAGACAACAGGGGCTAAGCACTGAAGCTTTCTTT
CASSFRQQGLSTEAFF
>TRBJ2-3|TRBV28|-|-
TGTGCCAGCAGTCCTCCATGGGCAAGGGGGGGTGGGGGTACGCAGTATTTT
CASSPPWARGGGGTQYF
>TRBJ2-3|TRBV9|-|-
TGTGCCAGCAGCCCATGGACTACCCGCACAGATACGCAGTATTTT
CASSPWTTRTDTQYF
>TRBJ2-6|TRBV10-3|TRBD1|-
TGTGCCATCAGCCCTGGACAGGGGGCTTACTCTGGGGCCAACGTCCTGACTTTC
CAISPGQGAYSGANVLTF
>TRBJ1-1|TRBV13|TRBD1|-
TGTGCCAGCAGCGACACCTTTTGGGACAGGGGCGGTTTGGGTGAAGCTTTCTTT
CASSDTFWDRGGLGEAFF
>TRBJ2-1|TRBV9|TRBD1|-
TGTGCCAGCAGCGGGACCAGGGGGCTCGTCTCTGAGCAGTTCTTC
CASSGTRGLVSEQFF
>TRBJ1-2|TRBV5-1|-|-
TGCGCCAGCAGCTTGGTGGTGGCAGGGGGCTACACCTTC
CASSLVVAGGYTF
>TRBJ2-6|TRBV4-1|-|-
TGCGCCAGCAGCCAACCTAGGGGTCCTGGGGCCAACGTCCTGACTTTC
CASSQPRGPGANVLTF
>TRBJ2-3|TRBV28|-|-
TGTGCCAGCAGTTTAGTCAGGTTCAGTATCACAGATACGCAGTATTTT
CASSLVRFSITDTQYF
>TRBJ2-3|TRBV4-2|TRBD1|-
TGTGCCAGCATGCCGGGACAGGCGGATACGCAGTATTTT
CASMPGQADTQYF
>TRBJ2-2|TRBV27|-|-
TGTGCCAGCGGGCCCCGTTCCGCGAACACCGGGGAGCTGTTTTTT
CASGPRSANTGELFF
>TRBJ1-5|TRBV2|-|-
TGTGCCAGCAGTGTTTTTAGGGGAAATCAGCCCCAGCATTTT
CASSVFRGNQPQHF
>TRBJ2-1|TRBV2|-|-
TGTGCCAGTTTCTTGCGGGACGATGAGCAGTTCTTC
CASFLRDDEQFF
>TRBJ2-7|TRBV2|TRBD1|-
TGTGCCAGCAGTCCGGACAGGGTAATCTACGAGCAGTACTTC
CASSPDRVIYEQYF
>TRBJ1-1|TRBV7-9|TRBD1|few
TGTGCCAGCAGCCTCCTGACAGGGAATACTGAAGCTTTCTTT
CASSLLTGNTEAFF
>TRBJ1-5|TRBV6-5|-|once
TGTGCCAGCAGTTTCCCTCGGGGGGAGAATCAGCCCCAGCATTTT
CASSFPRGENQPQHF
>TRBJ1-5|TRBV7-3|TRBD1|-
TGTGCCAGCAGCTGGGACAGGGGCATCAATCAGCCCCAGCATTTT
CASSWDRGINQPQHF
>TRBJ1-5|TRBV6-5|TRBD1|few
TGTGCCAGCAGACCCACAGGGGCCGATGGCAAATTTTTT
CASRPTGADGKFF